The 32 T cell receptor beta chains below were found in one sample sequenced in a study of Tregs in tolerant kidney transplant recipients. The assay was immunoSEQ multiplex PCR, and TCRdb's table has in-frame clones only and misses some. The sample lists 75,000 to 85,000 clones; 80% to 95% were seen once. The starting material was Tregs from blood, obtained before the transplant. The receptors originated from a human donor who received a combined kidney and bone marrow transplant.

The chain is built from TRBV19 and TRBJ2-5; the match to TRBD2 covers 11 bases. V lost 2 bases to trimming and J lost 5 bases; unmatched junction nucleotides: 4. The CDR3 extends over 15 amino acids. Germline V gene data show CDR1 as LNHDA and CDR2 as SQIVND (reference sequence). CDR3 in amino acids: CASSILAGGGETQYF. The CDR3 DNA follows: TGTGCCAGTAGTATACTAGCGGGAGGTGGGGAGACCCAGTACTTC.

V is TRBV27 and J is TRBJ1-5, with D possibly TRBD1 on 6 matching bases. With 5 bases removed from V and 3 bases from J, the gap between germline ends came to 14 bases. CDR1 and CDR2 (germline): MNHEY, SMNVEV (reference sequence). The CDR3 totals 15 residues. CDR3 region: CASSPWGHVNQPQHF. As DNA, the CDR3 is TGTGCCAGCAGTCCTTGGGGGCACGTCAATCAGCCCCAGCATTTT.

The rearrangement joins TRBV7-6 to TRBJ2-6; no definite D call. Germline V lookup: CDR1 SGHVS, CDR2 FNYEAQ. The V end was cut by 2 bases, the J end by 0 bases, with 5 bases between. CDR3 length equals 15 residues. The CDR3 loop is CASSLSTSGANVLTF. The DNA for the CDR3 is TGTGCCAGCAGCTTAAGCACCTCTGGGGCCAACGTCCTGACTTTC.

This chain joins TRBV19 and TRBJ1-4; D is possibly TRBD1 (5 bases). CDR3 length: 14 amino acids. Germline loops: CDR1 LNHDA, CDR2 SQIVND (reference sequence). Trimming took off 7 bases at V and 5 bases at J, with 14 bases between the two ends. In nucleotides, the CDR3 is TGTGCCAGTACTCCCGGGACGGGAAATGAAAAACTGTTTTTT. Translating it yields CASTPGTGNEKLFF.

In the case of this clone: This sample includes further DNA sequences coding for the same CDR3. The V gene is TRBV28, the J gene TRBJ2-7; 10 bases fit TRBD1. In germline, CDR1 is MDHEN, CDR2 SYDVKM. Trimming cost V 0 bases and J 5 bases; bases outside gene matches: 13. The length of the CDR3 is 18 residues. CDR3 in amino acids: CASSLWGQGLGQTDEQYF. DNA of the CDR3: TGTGCCAGCAGTTTATGGGGACAGGGGTTAGGGCAGACGGACGAGCAGTACTTC.

This chain joins TRBV7-3 and TRBJ2-1; TRBD2 aligns across 12 bases. The germline gives CDR1 SGHTA, CDR2 FQGTGA. The CDR3 totals 15 residues. Trimming cost V 6 bases and J 8 bases; bases outside gene matches: 8. The DNA of the CDR3 is TGTGCCAGCAGTGAGACTAGCGGGAGTGGGTATGAGCAGTTCTTC. This sequence encodes CASSETSGSGYEQFF.

The chain is built from TRBV19 and TRBJ1-4; no clear D. The CDR3 has 15 residues. In germline, CDR1 is LNHDA, CDR2 SQIVND (reference sequence). V was cut by 3 bases and J by 6 bases, with 14 bases left in between. Here the CDR3 reads CASSIMSFRDEKLFF. The CDR3 nucleotides are TGTGCCAGTAGTATTATGTCTTTTCGGGATGAAAAACTGTTTTTT.

This clone was detected once. The rearrangement uses TRBV7-3 and TRBJ2-3, with 7 bases that match TRBD2. V was pared by 1 base and J by 0 bases, with 10 bases of the junction left unmatched. CDR1 is SGHTA, CDR2 FQGTGA, per germline. This CDR3 comprises 18 residues. The chain's CDR3 is CASSLRGAGAVSTDTQYF. The CDR3 DNA reads as TGTGCCAGCAGCTTAAGGGGTGCGGGAGCTGTTAGCACAGATACGCAGTATTTT.

The chain combines TRBV7-9 with TRBJ2-1, with D uncertain. Germline V gene lookup returns CDR1 SEHNR and CDR2 FQNEAQ (reference sequence). The CDR3 runs to 14 residues. The ends were cut back, 0 bases at V and 13 bases at J, with 16 bases in the middle. DNA of the CDR3: TGTGCCAGCAGCTTAGCTGCGGCAGTGAAGGTCCAGTTCTTC. Translation: CASSLAAAVKVQFF. The full variable domain, rest sourced from reference TRBV7-9 and TRBJ2-1, is DTGVSQNPRHKITKRGQNVTFRCDPISEHNRLYWYRQTLGQGPEFLTYFQNEAQLEKSRLLSDRFSAERPKGSFSTLEIQRTEQGDSAMYLCASSLAAAVKVQFFGPGTRLTVL.

The rearrangement joins TRBV29-1 to TRBJ2-3, with 8 bases lining up with TRBD2. This CDR3 is 13 amino acids long. V trimming: 1 base; J trimming: 6 bases; junction bases outside the gene matches: 3. Germline V lookup: CDR1 SQVTM, CDR2 ANQGSEA. The CDR3 sequence: CSVEVTSADTQYF. The CDR3, as DNA: TGCAGCGTTGAAGTGACTAGCGCTGATACGCAGTATTTT.

The J gene is TRBJ2-6, the V gene TRBV7-3, with no clear D. Germline V gene lookup returns CDR1 SGHTA and CDR2 FQGTGA. There are 15 residues in the CDR3. Trimming took 3 bases from V and 3 from J, leaving 9 bases between them. CDR3 nucleotide sequence: TGTGCCAGCAGCTTCCTTGGTGGTGGGGCCAACGTCCTGACTTTC. This translates into CASSFLGGGANVLTF. Full variable domain (outside the CDR3, taken from reference TRBV7-3 and TRBJ2-6): GAGVSQTPSNKVTEKGKYVELRCDPISGHTALYWYRQSLGQGPEFLIYFQGTGAADDSGLPNDRFFAVRPEGSVSTLKIQRTERGDSAVYLCASSFLGGGANVLTFGAGSRLTVL.

This chain joins TRBV25-1 and TRBJ1-1; D might be TRBD1 (6 bases). The V end lost 4 bases, the J end lost 5 bases, and 14 bases lay between the germline ends. This CDR3 contains 14 residues. Germline CDR1 is MGHDK and CDR2 is SYGVNS. CDR3 in amino acids: CASSGGQWGTEAFF. The CDR3, as DNA: TGTGCCAGCAGTGGAGGACAGTGGGGTACTGAAGCTTTCTTT.

CDR3 region: CASSLGGFGSYEQYF. CDR3 in DNA: TGTGCCAGCAGCTTGGGGGGGTTCGGGTCCTACGAGCAGTACTTC. The rearrangement links TRBV5-8 to TRBJ2-7, with D possibly called TRBD1 or TRBD2 (5 bases each). Between the trimmed V and J ends, which lost 0 bases and 1 base, there was a span of 11 bases. The germline V gene has CDR1 SGHTS and CDR2 YDEGEE. CDR3 length equals 15 residues.

A single count supports this clone. The V gene is TRBV7-2, the J gene TRBJ2-7; 7 bases match TRBD1. This CDR3 is built from 16 residues. V shed 4 bases and J 1 base; nucleotides not matched to a gene: 10. Germline V CDR1 and CDR2: SGHTA, FQGNSA. Here the CDR3 DNA reads TGTGCCAGCAGCTCCCGCCCCGGGACAGATTCCTACGAGCAGTACTTC. It codes for CASSSRPGTDSYEQYF.

This chain joins TRBV6-5 and TRBJ1-1; tentatively, D is TRBD1 (5 bases). Per the germline V gene, CDR1 is MNHEY and CDR2 is SVGAGI. This CDR3 spans 16 amino acids. The V gene lost 0 bases and the J gene lost 5 bases, with 16 bases spanning the gap. The CDR3 sequence is CASSYSISTVRTEAFF. DNA for the CDR3: TGTGCCAGCAGTTACTCGATTTCGACAGTTCGGACTGAAGCTTTCTTT.

This chain connects TRBV6-5 to TRBJ2-7; TRBD1 is a possible D gene (6 bases). This CDR3 is built from 13 residues. CDR1 and CDR2 (germline): MNHEY, SVGAGI. V was clipped by 6 bases and J by 7 bases, with 16 bases between them. The CDR3 region is CASSLFRGGEQYF. The CDR3 coding sequence is TGTGCCAGCAGCCTATTCAGGGGCGGTGAGCAGTACTTC.

The rearrangement joins TRBV4-1 to TRBJ1-3; D remains ambiguous. V shed 0 bases and J shed 2 bases, with 8 bases lying between them. Germline V gene data show CDR1 as MGHRA and CDR2 as YSYEKL. The length of the CDR3 is 15 residues. The CDR3 DNA reads as TGCGCCAGCAGCCAAGATTGGGTTCCTGGAAACACCATATATTTT. Translated: CASSQDWVPGNTIYF.

In nucleotides, the CDR3 is TGCAGCGTTGGTGGTCCGGGTTCGGAGATCTACGAGCAGTACTTC. It is translated as CSVGGPGSEIYEQYF. The chain employs TRBV29-1 and TRBJ2-7; no definite D call. V lost 4 bases and J 3 bases, leaving 19 bases between the germline ends. CDR1 SQVTM and CDR2 ANQGSEA come from the germline V gene. CDR3 length: 15 amino acids.

J is TRBJ2-1 and V is TRBV19; maybe TRBD2 (6 bases). CDR1 is LNHDA, CDR2 SQIVND, per germline (reference sequence). Trimming removed 1 base from V and 7 bases from J, with 26 bases in between. The CDR3 is made up of 19 amino acids. This CDR3 is CASSIGPGRLGFLSNEQFF. Written as DNA, the CDR3 is TGTGCCAGTAGTATAGGCCCAGGGAGACTAGGGTTCTTATCGAATGAGCAGTTCTTC.

The chain links TRBV5-6 to TRBJ2-5, with 12 bases that match TRBD2. Germline V gene data show CDR1 as SGHDT and CDR2 as YYEEEE. The CDR3 has 16 amino acids. Trimming removed 4 bases from V and 4 bases from J; junction bases left unmatched: 8. This CDR3 reads CASSRRLAGVLETQYF. Written as DNA, the CDR3 is TGTGCCAGCAGCCGTCGACTAGCGGGAGTGTTAGAGACCCAGTACTTC.

V and J are TRBV7-2 and TRBJ2-1, with TRBD2 matching 15 bases. The CDR3 totals 18 residues. The germline V gene has CDR1 SGHTA and CDR2 FQGNSA. V shed 0 bases and J 5 bases; nucleotides not matched to a gene: 5. The CDR3 reads CASSLAGLAGGLNNEQFF. The CDR3 nucleotides are TGTGCCAGCAGCTTAGCGGGACTAGCGGGAGGACTGAACAATGAGCAGTTCTTC.

V gene TRBV11-2 combines with J gene TRBJ2-2; 8 nucleotides agree with TRBD2. V shed 1 base and J 4 bases; nucleotides not matched to a gene: 11. CDR1 SGHAT and CDR2 FQNNGV come from the germline V gene. The CDR3 spans 18 residues. The CDR3 protein is CASSLGRGGGRCTGELFF. CDR3 sequence (DNA): TGTGCCAGCAGCTTAGGCCGCGGGGGCGGGAGGTGCACCGGGGAGCTGTTTTTT.

This clone was counted once. The rearrangement links TRBV7-2 to TRBJ2-1, with TRBD2 identical over 8 bases. The CDR3 totals 18 residues. In germline, CDR1 is SGHTA, CDR2 FQGNSA. The J segment lost 3 bases and the V segment lost 2 bases, leaving 12 bases of the junction unmatched. The CDR3 sequence: CASSLYGRGTSGYNEQFF. CDR3 bases: TGTGCCAGCAGCTTATACGGTCGGGGAACTAGCGGCTACAATGAGCAGTTCTTC.

This chain joins TRBV15 and TRBJ1-5; D is uncertain. CDR3 length: 15 amino acids. CDR1 and CDR2 (germline): LNHNV, YYDKDF (reference sequence). V lost 0 bases and J lost 9, with 15 bases in between. CDR3 coding DNA: TGTGCCACCAGCAGAGATTCCCCTAGCACGTGGCCCCAGCATTTT. Translating it yields CATSRDSPSTWPQHF.

The chain is built from TRBV5-1 and TRBJ2-7; no definite D call. CDR3 size: 13 residues. Germline CDR1 and CDR2: SGHRS and YFSETQ. V lost 0 bases to trimming and J lost 5 bases, with 9 bases between them. This CDR3 is CASSLVGSHEQYF. DNA of the CDR3: TGCGCCAGCAGCTTGGTGGGTAGTCACGAGCAGTACTTC. Based on the CDR3 plus reference TRBV5-1 and TRBJ2-7, the full variable domain is KAGVTQTPRYLIKTRGQQVTLSCSPISGHRSVSWYQQTPGQGLQFLFEYFSETQRNKGNFPGRFSGRQFSNSRSEMNVSTLELGDSALYLCASSLVGSHEQYFGPGTRLTVT.

This clone was recorded once. The chain is built from TRBV28 and TRBJ1-2, with 8 nucleotides matching TRBD1. V was pared by 5 bases and J by 11 bases, with 4 bases of the junction left unmatched. Germline CDR1 reads MDHEN; CDR2 reads SYDVKM. The CDR3 spans 11 residues. The CDR3 DNA is TGTGCCAGCAGTACGGGACAGGCATACACCTTC. Its translation is CASSTGQAYTF.

Written as DNA, the CDR3 is TGTGCCAGCTCACCGAAGGGGGCGCAGACCGGGGAGCTGTTTTTT. Amino acids: CASSPKGAQTGELFF. The chain joins TRBV18 to TRBJ2-2, with TRBD1 matching 7 bases. The CDR3 sequence is 15 residues long. Looked up from germline, CDR1 is KGHSH and CDR2 is LQKENI. Unmatched junction bases numbered 6, after V lost 3 bases and J lost 5 bases.

The V gene is TRBV27, the J gene TRBJ2-3, with D hard to call. This CDR3 contains 13 residues. Germline V gene sequence: CDR1 MNHEY, CDR2 SMNVEV (reference sequence). V lost 4 bases and J 4 bases, leaving 9 bases between the germline ends. CDR3 sequence reads: CASSWSLADTQYF. The CDR3 coding sequence is TGTGCCAGCAGTTGGAGCTTGGCAGATACGCAGTATTTT.

The chain combines TRBV27 with TRBJ2-3; D may be TRBD1 or TRBD2 (5 bases each). Germline-derived CDR1 and CDR2 are MNHEY and SMNVEV (reference sequence). CDR3 size: 14 residues. The germline V and J ends were trimmed by 2 bases and 3 bases, with 9 bases remaining between them. The CDR3 sequence is CASSLGWGTDTQYF. CDR3 bases: TGTGCCAGCAGTTTAGGGTGGGGGACAGATACGCAGTATTTT.

The V and J genes are TRBV6-6 and TRBJ2-3; D is ambiguous. CDR3 length: 12 residues. The V and J ends lost 6 bases and 2 bases respectively, with 6 bases between them. Germline loops: CDR1 MNHNY, CDR2 SVGAGI (reference sequence). The CDR3 loop is CASRSTTDTQYF. CDR3 DNA sequence: TGTGCCAGCAGATCCACCACAGATACGCAGTATTTT.

This chain joins TRBV6-4 and TRBJ2-1; TRBD2 aligns across 10 bases. Germline values: CDR1 MRHNA, CDR2 SNTAGT. After removal of 6 bases from V and 4 bases from J, the junction contained 3 bases not matched to a gene. The CDR3 covers 14 residues. This CDR3 reads CASSRAGGYNEQFF. Here the CDR3 DNA reads TGTGCCAGCAGCCGAGCGGGAGGGTACAATGAGCAGTTCTTC.

The chain has TRBV7-2 and TRBJ2-3; D may match TRBD1 or TRBD2 (5 bases each). CDR1 is SGHTA and CDR2 is FQGNSA in the germline V gene. The CDR3 sequence is 14 residues long. V dropped 1 base and J dropped 2 bases, with 7 bases sitting between them. The CDR3 here is CASSLGGYTDTQYF. Written as DNA, the CDR3 is TGTGCCAGCAGCTTAGGGGGGTACACAGATACGCAGTATTTT.